The rows below give T cell receptor beta chains drawn from one sample of a study of beta chain features in type 1 diabetes. Repertoires were generated with immunoSEQ multiplex PCR, while TCRdb's copy carries only in-frame clones and drops some. This table has some 200,000 clones, roughly 11% appearing once. Sequenced input: central memory CD4+ T cells from blood. These receptors were obtained from a man aged 18 to 29 in good health. Both conserved end residues are part of each CDR3. A D gene is named only where the DNA matches it firmly. Expanded clones are given a class, and other clones once, few, many or no size at all.

J gene: TRBJ2-3; D gene: NA; V gene: TRBV7-9; clone size: many; CDR3 protein: CASSSTGAADTQYF; CDR3 DNA: TGTGCCAGCAGCTCGACCGGGGCCGCAGATACGCAGTATTTT
J gene: TRBJ2-5; D gene: TRBD2; V gene: TRBV6-5; clone size: NA; CDR3 protein: CASGGAAGRQETQYF; CDR3 DNA: TGTGCCAGCGGGGGAGCAGCGGGAAGGCAAGAGACCCAGTACTTC
J gene: TRBJ2-3; D gene: TRBD1; V gene: TRBV10-3; clone size: few; CDR3 protein: CASAAQGGTDTQYF; CDR3 DNA: TGTGCCAGTGCCGCGCAGGGGGGCACAGATACGCAGTATTTT
J gene: TRBJ2-7; D gene: TRBD2; V gene: TRBV2; clone size: NA; CDR3 protein: CASNYVGGPGEQYF; CDR3 DNA: TGTGCCAGCAATTACGTGGGAGGGCCAGGCGAGCAGTACTTC
J gene: TRBJ2-7; D gene: NA; V gene: TRBV5-1; clone size: many; CDR3 protein: CASSSQPAQSYEQYF; CDR3 DNA: TGCGCCAGCAGCTCTCAGCCCGCCCAATCCTACGAGCAGTACTTC
J gene: TRBJ2-5; D gene: TRBD1; V gene: TRBV28; clone size: NA; CDR3 protein: CASSSYGTGIDTQYF; CDR3 DNA: TGTGCCAGCAGTTCCTACGGGACAGGGATTGATACCCAGTACTTC
J gene: TRBJ2-7; D gene: NA; V gene: TRBV29-1; clone size: many; CDR3 protein: CSVPKELSSYEQYF; CDR3 DNA: TGCAGCGTCCCAAAAGAGCTGAGCTCCTACGAGCAGTACTTC
J gene: TRBJ2-1; D gene: NA; V gene: TRBV28; clone size: few; CDR3 protein: CASSFPQAYNEQFF; CDR3 DNA: TGTGCCAGCAGTTTTCCTCAGGCTTATAATGAGCAGTTCTTC
J gene: TRBJ2-3; D gene: NA; V gene: TRBV2; clone size: few; CDR3 protein: CASQGLFGADTQYF; CDR3 DNA: TGTGCCAGCCAGGGGCTTTTCGGTGCAGATACGCAGTATTTT
J gene: TRBJ1-2; D gene: TRBD1; V gene: TRBV6-4; clone size: NA; CDR3 protein: CASSLPGDRDGYTF; CDR3 DNA: TGTGCCAGCAGTCTCCCGGGGGACAGGGATGGCTACACCTTC
J gene: TRBJ2-5; D gene: TRBD2; V gene: TRBV18; clone size: NA; CDR3 protein: CASSPGTSRETQYF; CDR3 DNA: TGTGCCAGCTCGCCCGGGACTAGCCGCGAGACCCAGTACTTC
J gene: TRBJ2-7; D gene: NA; V gene: TRBV7-9; clone size: many; CDR3 protein: CASSLVDVTNEQYF; CDR3 DNA: TGTGCCAGCAGCTTAGTCGACGTGACCAACGAGCAGTACTTC
J gene: TRBJ2-3; D gene: NA; V gene: TRBV30; clone size: few; CDR3 protein: CAWSEGPSDTQYF; CDR3 DNA: TGTGCCTGGAGTGAAGGACCATCAGATACGCAGTATTTT
J gene: TRBJ2-5; D gene: TRBD2; V gene: TRBV7-2; clone size: NA; CDR3 protein: CASSLYASGRLLETQYF; CDR3 DNA: TGTGCCAGCAGCTTATACGCTAGCGGGAGGCTTTTGGAGACCCAGTACTTC
J gene: TRBJ2-1; D gene: NA; V gene: TRBV7-2; clone size: NA; CDR3 protein: CASSLAKLGRNEQFF; CDR3 DNA: TGTGCCAGCAGCTTAGCAAAACTAGGGAGGAATGAGCAGTTCTTC
J gene: TRBJ2-5; D gene: NA; V gene: TRBV5-6; clone size: NA; CDR3 protein: CASSLDRLETQYF; CDR3 DNA: TGTGCCAGCAGCTTGGACAGGCTTGAGACCCAGTACTTC